This T cell receptor beta chain originates from a study of OX40 agonist ivuxolimab in advanced cancers. Measured with immunoSEQ multiplex PCR; TCRdb has only the in-frame clones, and not every one. The data hold over 100,000 clones, with 85% to 90% observed a single time. Sequencing used CD4+ or CD8+ T cells sorted from blood, obtained in a trial of the OX40 agonist ivuxolimab. This TCR came from an adult with an advanced solid tumor such as melanoma, head and neck, liver or kidney cancer.

CDR3 sequence reads: CASSPREGEQYF. DNA for the CDR3: TGTGCCAGCTCACCCAGGGAGGGCGAGCAGTACTTC. V gene TRBV18 combines with J gene TRBJ2-5; TRBD2 matches 7 bases. Judging by the DNA end, TRBJ2-7 fits better; the J call may be wrong. CDR1 is KGHSH and CDR2 is LQKENI in the germline V gene. The CDR3 loop spans 12 amino acids.